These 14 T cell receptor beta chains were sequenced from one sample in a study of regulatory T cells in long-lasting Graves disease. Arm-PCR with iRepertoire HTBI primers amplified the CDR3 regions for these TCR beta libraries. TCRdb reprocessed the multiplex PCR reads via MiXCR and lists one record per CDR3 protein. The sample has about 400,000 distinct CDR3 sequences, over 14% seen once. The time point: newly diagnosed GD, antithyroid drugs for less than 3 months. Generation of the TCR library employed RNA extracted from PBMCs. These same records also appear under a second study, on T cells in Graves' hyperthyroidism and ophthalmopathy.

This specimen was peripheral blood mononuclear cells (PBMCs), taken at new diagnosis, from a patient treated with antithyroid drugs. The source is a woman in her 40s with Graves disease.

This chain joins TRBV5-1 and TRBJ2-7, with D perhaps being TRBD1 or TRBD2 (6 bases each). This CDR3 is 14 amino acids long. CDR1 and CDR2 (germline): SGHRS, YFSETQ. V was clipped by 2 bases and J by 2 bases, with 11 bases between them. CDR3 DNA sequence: TGCGCCAGCAGCTTCGGCCGGGGGCCCTACGAGCAGTACTTC. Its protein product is CASSFGRGPYEQYF.

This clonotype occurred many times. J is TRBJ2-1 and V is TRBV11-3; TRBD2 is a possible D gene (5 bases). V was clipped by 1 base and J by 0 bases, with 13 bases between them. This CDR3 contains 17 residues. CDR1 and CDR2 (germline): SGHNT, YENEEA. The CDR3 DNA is TGTGCCAGCAGCTTAGTCCTAGCTACCCTCTCCTACAATGAGCAGTTCTTC. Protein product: CASSLVLATLSYNEQFF.

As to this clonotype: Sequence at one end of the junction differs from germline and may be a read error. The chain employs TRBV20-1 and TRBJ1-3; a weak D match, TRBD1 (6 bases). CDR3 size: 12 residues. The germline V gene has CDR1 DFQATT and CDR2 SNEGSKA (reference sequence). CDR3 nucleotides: TGCAGTGCTAGAGGGGGTGCTGGACAGACCCTTTTT. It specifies CSARGGAGQTLF.

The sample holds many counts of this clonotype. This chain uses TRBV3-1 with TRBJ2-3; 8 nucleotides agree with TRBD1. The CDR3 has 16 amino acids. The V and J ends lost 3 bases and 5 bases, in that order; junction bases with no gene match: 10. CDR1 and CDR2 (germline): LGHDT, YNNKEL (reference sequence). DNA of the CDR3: TGTGCCAGCAGCCATCGGAGCAGGGGGCGGATAGATACGCAGTATTTT. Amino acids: CASSHRSRGRIDTQYF.

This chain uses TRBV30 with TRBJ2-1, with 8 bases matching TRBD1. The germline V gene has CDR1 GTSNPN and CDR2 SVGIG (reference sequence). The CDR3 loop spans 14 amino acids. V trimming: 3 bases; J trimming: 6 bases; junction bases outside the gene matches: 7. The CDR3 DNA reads TGTGCCTGGAGGCCCGGGACAGGCTTCAATGAGCAGTTCTTC. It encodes CAWRPGTGFNEQFF.

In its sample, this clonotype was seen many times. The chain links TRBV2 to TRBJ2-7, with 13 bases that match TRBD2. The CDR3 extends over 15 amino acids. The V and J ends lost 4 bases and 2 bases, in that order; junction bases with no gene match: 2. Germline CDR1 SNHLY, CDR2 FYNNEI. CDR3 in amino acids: CASSGTSGGAYEQYF. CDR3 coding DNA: TGTGCCAGCAGTGGGACTAGCGGGGGAGCCTACGAGCAGTACTTC.

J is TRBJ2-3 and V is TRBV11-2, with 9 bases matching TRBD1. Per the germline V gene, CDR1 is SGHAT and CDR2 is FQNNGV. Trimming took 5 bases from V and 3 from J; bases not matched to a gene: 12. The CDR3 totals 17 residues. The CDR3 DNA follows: TGTGCCAGCAGCAAATACAGGGGGCGTTTGGGAACAGATACGCAGTATTTT. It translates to CASSKYRGRLGTDTQYF. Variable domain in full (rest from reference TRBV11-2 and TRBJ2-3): EAGVAQSPRYKIIEKRQSVAFWCNPISGHATLYWYQQILGQGPKLLIQFQNNGVVDDSQLPKDRFSAERLKGVDSTLKIQPAKLEDSAVYLCASSKYRGRLGTDTQYFGPGTRLTVL.

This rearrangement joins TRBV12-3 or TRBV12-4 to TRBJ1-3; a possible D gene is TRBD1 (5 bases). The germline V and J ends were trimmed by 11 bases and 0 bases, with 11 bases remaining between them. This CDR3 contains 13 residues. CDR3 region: CAGQGNSGNTIYF. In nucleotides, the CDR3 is TGTGCCGGCCAGGGCAACTCTGGAAACACCATATATTTT.

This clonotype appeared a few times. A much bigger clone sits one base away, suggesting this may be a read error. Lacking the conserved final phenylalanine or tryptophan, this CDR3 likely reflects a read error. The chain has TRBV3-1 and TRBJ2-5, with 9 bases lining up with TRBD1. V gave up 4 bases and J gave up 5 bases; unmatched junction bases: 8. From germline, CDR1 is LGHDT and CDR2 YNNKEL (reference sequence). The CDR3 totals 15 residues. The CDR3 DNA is TGTGCCAGCAGCCCTCCGGGACAGGGTGCCGAGACCCAGTACCTC. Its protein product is CASSPPGQGAETQYL.

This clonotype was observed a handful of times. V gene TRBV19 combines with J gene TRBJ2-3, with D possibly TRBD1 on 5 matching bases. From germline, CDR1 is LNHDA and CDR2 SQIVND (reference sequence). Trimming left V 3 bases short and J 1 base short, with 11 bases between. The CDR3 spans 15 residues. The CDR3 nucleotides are TGTGCCAGTAGTATGGGGCAGTCTGGCACAGATACGCAGTATTTT. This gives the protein CASSMGQSGTDTQYF.

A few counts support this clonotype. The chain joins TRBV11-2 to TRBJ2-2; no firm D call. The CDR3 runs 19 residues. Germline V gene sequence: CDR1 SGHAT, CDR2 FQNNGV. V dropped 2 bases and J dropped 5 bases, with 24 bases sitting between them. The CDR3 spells CASSLSWIPRRYLTGELFF. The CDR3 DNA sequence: TGTGCCAGCAGCTTATCGTGGATCCCCCGACGGTATTTGACCGGGGAGCTGTTTTTT.

CDR3 nucleotide sequence: TGTGCCAGCAGCGATCCGGGACTAGCGGGTGAGCAGTTCTTC. It yields the protein CASSDPGLAGEQFF. J is TRBJ2-1 and V is TRBV13; TRBD2 matches at 12 bases. Germline V CDR1 and CDR2: PRHDT, FYEKMQ (reference sequence). With V trimmed by 5 bases and J by 9 bases, 5 bases remained unmatched. The CDR3 loop spans 14 amino acids.

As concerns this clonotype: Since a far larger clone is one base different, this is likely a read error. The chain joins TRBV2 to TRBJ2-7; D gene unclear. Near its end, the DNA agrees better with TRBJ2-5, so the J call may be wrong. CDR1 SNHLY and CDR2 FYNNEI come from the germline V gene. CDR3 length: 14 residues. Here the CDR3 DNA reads TGTGCCAACAGCCAACGGACGGGCCAAGAGACCCAGTACTTC. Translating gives CANSQRTGQETQYF.

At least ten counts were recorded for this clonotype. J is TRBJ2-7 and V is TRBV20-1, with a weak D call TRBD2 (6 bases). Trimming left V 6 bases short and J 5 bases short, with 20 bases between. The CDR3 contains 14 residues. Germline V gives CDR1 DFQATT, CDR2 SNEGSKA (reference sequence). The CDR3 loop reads CSARALAGRDEQYF. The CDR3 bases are TGCAGTGCCCGTGCTTTGGCGGGAAGGGACGAGCAGTACTTC.